This entry is about one T cell receptor (beta chain). The target antigen is unknown. This entry is derived from a study of CD8 T cells in Susac syndrome. Reverse transcription of roughly 0.45 to 1 ug RNA was performed with random hexamers. TCRdb passed the immunoSEQ multiplex PCR reads through MiXCR, listing each CDR3 protein once. The sample lists roughly 200,000 distinct CDR3 sequences; around 94% were seen once. Trimming took 3 bases from V and 7 from J, leaving 19 bases between them. The germline V gene encodes CDR1 DFQATT and CDR2 SNEGSKA (reference sequence). CDR3 length: 15 amino acids. Study conclusions and caveats: The CD4+ T cell repertoires in Susac syndrome were not clonally expanded.

Patients with Susac syndrome showed fulfilment of recently defined diagnostic criteria for definite or probable disease. The chain employs TRBV20-1 and TRBJ2-1; D remains ambiguous. The source of this sequence is a human donor with Susac syndrome. Sequences were obtained from CD4+ T cells from PBMCs. The CDR3 region has the DNA TGCAGTGCTAGTGCGCCCACATATCTCGGAAATGAGCAGTTCTTC. Amino acids: CSASAPTYLGNEQFF.